This T cell receptor (beta chain) was documented in a study of monozygotic twins with inflammatory bowel disease. CDR1 and CDR2 from the germline V gene are SGHTA and FQGNSA. This CDR3 comprises 16 residues. No DNA is given; TCRdb re-called the 5' RACE reads and lists each CDR3 protein once. The sample includes just over 300,000 distinct CDR3 sequences. The V gene is TRBV7-2, the J gene TRBJ2-5; TCRdb names TRBD1, which stays unverified in the absence of DNA. This receptor was obtained from a human donor with ulcerative colitis or Crohn's disease, or a healthy co-twin of an affected twin (not recorded which). What was sequenced was blood. CDR3 loop: CASSEGAGLGFGTQYF.